Listed below are T cell receptor beta chains from one sample, sequenced in a study of T-cell memory formation after mild COVID-19. TCRdb reprocessed the 5' RACE reads with MiXCR, giving one entry per CDR3 protein. The sample consists of some 300,000 distinct CDR3 sequences, roughly 20% of them appearing once. The sample taken for sequencing was PBMCs or a T cell subset sorted from them (not recorded which). The source of these receptors is a man younger than 35 who had mild COVID-19 (a few samples of this study predate the infection). Cell type and time point are not known. The CDR3 runs from the conserved cysteine through the conserved F or W. The D gene is left open where the match is weak. The listing skips clone size in some rows; elsewhere it reads once, few, many or a size class.

abundance: NA; v_gene: TRBV7-2; d_gene: TRBD2; j_gene: TRBJ2-3; CDR3nt: TGTGCCAGCAGCTCTCCGCGGAGCGGGGGGTTAAGCACAGATACGCAGTATTTT; CDR3aa: CASSSPRSGGLSTDTQYF
abundance: NA; v_gene: TRBV6-5; d_gene: NA; j_gene: TRBJ2-5; CDR3nt: TGTGCCAGCAGTTACGTGCAGGTCGACCAAGAGACCCAGTACTTC; CDR3aa: CASSYVQVDQETQYF
abundance: few; v_gene: TRBV6-4; d_gene: NA; j_gene: TRBJ1-2; CDR3nt: TGTGCCAGCAGTGACTCTGGGGCAGGATATGGCTACACCTTC; CDR3aa: CASSDSGAGYGYTF
abundance: many; v_gene: TRBV28; d_gene: TRBD1; j_gene: TRBJ1-4; CDR3nt: TGTGCCACACAGGGGGCGAATGAAAAACTGTTTTTT; CDR3aa: CATQGANEKLFF
abundance: NA; v_gene: TRBV14; d_gene: TRBD1; j_gene: TRBJ2-5; CDR3nt: TGTGCCAGCAGCCAAGCTGATAATGTAAGGACAGGGCAAGAGACCCAGTACTTC; CDR3aa: CASSQADNVRTGQETQYF
abundance: NA; v_gene: TRBV12-3/TRBV12-4; d_gene: TRBD1; j_gene: TRBJ2-3; CDR3nt: TGTGCCAGCAGCCGACGACAGGGAGATACGCAGTATTTT; CDR3aa: CASSRRQGDTQYF
abundance: few; v_gene: TRBV5-1; d_gene: NA; j_gene: TRBJ1-1; CDR3nt: TGCGCCAGCAGGGATCTCATGAACACTGAAGCTTTCTTT; CDR3aa: CASRDLMNTEAFF
abundance: few; v_gene: TRBV10-3; d_gene: TRBD1; j_gene: TRBJ2-7; CDR3nt: TGTGCCATCAGCAAACTGGGACAGGCCCCCCCTTACGAGCAGTACTTC; CDR3aa: CAISKLGQAPPYEQYF
abundance: NA; v_gene: TRBV5-1; d_gene: NA; j_gene: TRBJ2-5; CDR3nt: TGCGCCAGCAACCAAATCCCAGCGCAAGAGACCCAGTACTTC; CDR3aa: CASNQIPAQETQYF
abundance: NA; v_gene: TRBV20-1; d_gene: NA; j_gene: TRBJ2-2; CDR3nt: TGCAGTGCTAGAGTTTGGGGGATTAACACCGGGGAGCTGTTTTTT; CDR3aa: CSARVWGINTGELFF
abundance: NA; v_gene: TRBV6-6; d_gene: TRBD1; j_gene: TRBJ2-1; CDR3nt: TGTGCCAGCTTTCGGGACAGTGGGGCCTTGCAGTTCTTC; CDR3aa: CASFRDSGALQFF
abundance: NA; v_gene: TRBV16; d_gene: NA; j_gene: TRBJ2-2; CDR3nt: TGTGCCAGCAGCCAATTGACAACCCAAACCGGGGAGCTGTTTTTT; CDR3aa: CASSQLTTQTGELFF
abundance: NA; v_gene: TRBV3-1; d_gene: NA; j_gene: TRBJ2-3; CDR3nt: TGTGCCAGCAGCCGGGTGGCTAGCACAGATACGCAGTATTTT; CDR3aa: CASSRVASTDTQYF
abundance: NA; v_gene: TRBV19; d_gene: NA; j_gene: TRBJ1-5; CDR3nt: TGTGCCAGTAGTTTCCGGCCGGATTCACGGCCCCAGCATTTT; CDR3aa: CASSFRPDSRPQHF
abundance: NA; v_gene: TRBV20-1; d_gene: TRBD2; j_gene: TRBJ2-1; CDR3nt: TGCAGTGCGAGACCCCCAGCGGGGGGTATGAATGAGCAGTTCTTC; CDR3aa: CSARPPAGGMNEQFF
abundance: NA; v_gene: TRBV28; d_gene: NA; j_gene: TRBJ2-5; CDR3nt: TGTGCCAGCAGTTGGGGGCAGACCCAGTACTTC; CDR3aa: CASSWGQTQYF
abundance: few; v_gene: TRBV7-2; d_gene: TRBD2; j_gene: TRBJ2-1; CDR3nt: TGTGCCAGCAGCTTAGCGGGGGGAGGGGCAAATGAGCAGTTCTTC; CDR3aa: CASSLAGGGANEQFF
abundance: NA; v_gene: TRBV12-3/TRBV12-4; d_gene: NA; j_gene: TRBJ1-5; CDR3nt: TGTGCCAGCAGACGCGGTGGGACTGGGAATCAGCCCCAGCATTTT; CDR3aa: CASRRGGTGNQPQHF
abundance: few; v_gene: TRBV12-3/TRBV12-4; d_gene: TRBD1; j_gene: TRBJ1-4; CDR3nt: TGTGCCAGCAGCTGGACAGGGCGGGAAAAACTGTTTTTT; CDR3aa: CASSWTGREKLFF
abundance: many; v_gene: TRBV4-3; d_gene: NA; j_gene: TRBJ1-2; CDR3nt: TGCGCCAGCAGCCAAGTGGGGGGTATCAACTATGGCTACACCTTC; CDR3aa: CASSQVGGINYGYTF
abundance: few; v_gene: TRBV7-2; d_gene: TRBD1; j_gene: TRBJ1-1; CDR3nt: TGTGCCAGCAGCATCGACAGGGTTGGGACTGAAGCTTTCTTT; CDR3aa: CASSIDRVGTEAFF
abundance: NA; v_gene: TRBV14; d_gene: TRBD2; j_gene: TRBJ2-2; CDR3nt: TGTGCCAGCAGCCGTGGACTAGCGGGCACCGGGGAGCTGTTTTTT; CDR3aa: CASSRGLAGTGELFF
abundance: NA; v_gene: TRBV5-1; d_gene: NA; j_gene: TRBJ2-1; CDR3nt: TGCGCCAGCAGCTTGGAGCAGTCTAGCTCCTACAATGAGCAGTTCTTC; CDR3aa: CASSLEQSSSYNEQFF
abundance: NA; v_gene: TRBV6-6; d_gene: NA; j_gene: TRBJ1-3; CDR3nt: TGTGCCAGCAGTTACGGGCGTTCTCGCGGACCTGGAAACACCATATATTTT; CDR3aa: CASSYGRSRGPGNTIYF
abundance: NA; v_gene: TRBV5-8; d_gene: NA; j_gene: TRBJ2-5; CDR3nt: TGTGCCAGCAGTCACTACGGAGAGACCCAGTACTTC; CDR3aa: CASSHYGETQYF
abundance: NA; v_gene: TRBV6-5; d_gene: NA; j_gene: TRBJ1-2; CDR3nt: TGTGCCAGCAGTTACTCCAGGACCAGGGGCTATGGCTACACCTTC; CDR3aa: CASSYSRTRGYGYTF
abundance: once; v_gene: TRBV6-6; d_gene: NA; j_gene: TRBJ2-4; CDR3nt: TGTGCCAGCAGTCGCCGAGGGGCGACCAAAAACATTCAGTACTTC; CDR3aa: CASSRRGATKNIQYF
abundance: NA; v_gene: TRBV5-5; d_gene: NA; j_gene: TRBJ2-1; CDR3nt: TGTGCCAGCAGCTCTAGCTCGAATGAGCAGTTCTTC; CDR3aa: CASSSSSNEQFF